A single sample gave rise to the 30 T cell receptor beta chains below, sequenced in a study of long-term antiretroviral therapy in people with HIV. Survey level was the resolution at which the v3.0 immunoSEQ assay ran. Using immunoSEQ multiplex PCR, the repertoire was profiled, and TCRdb retains in-frame clones only, with some absent. The sample records tens of thousands of clones, 70% to 90% being singletons. The sequenced sample was unsorted PBMCs, obtained 0.8 years after starting antiretroviral therapy. These receptors came from a woman in her 30s with HIV.

V gene TRBV11-2 combines with J gene TRBJ1-4; no clear D gene. The germline V gene has CDR1 SGHAT and CDR2 FQNNGV. V gave up 6 bases and J gave up 1 base, with 12 bases separating them. This CDR3 is built from 15 residues. CDR3 DNA: TGTGCCAGCAGACACACGAAGGAAACTAATGAAAAACTGTTTTTT. Residues: CASRHTKETNEKLFF. Full variable domain (missing parts from reference TRBV11-2 and TRBJ1-4): EAGVAQSPRYKIIEKRQSVAFWCNPISGHATLYWYQQILGQGPKLLIQFQNNGVVDDSQLPKDRFSAERLKGVDSTLKIQPAKLEDSAVYLCASRHTKETNEKLFFGSGTQLSVL.

This clone is a singleton in its sample. The genes are TRBV7-2 and TRBJ2-7; TRBD2 matches at 10 bases. The CDR3 is 16 amino acids. J lost 2 bases, V lost 2 bases, and 6 bases had no gene match. Germline V gene lookup returns CDR1 SGHTA and CDR2 FQGNSA. CDR3 protein: CASSLRSGGLAYEQYF. CDR3 sequence (DNA): TGTGCCAGCAGCTTACGTAGCGGGGGGCTCGCCTACGAGCAGTACTTC.

This sequence joins TRBV5-1 and TRBJ1-5, with D unresolved. V was shortened by 1 base and J by 0 bases, with 11 bases between the two germline ends. In germline, CDR1 is SGHRS, CDR2 YFSETQ. The CDR3 runs to 16 residues. CDR3 nucleotide sequence: TGCGCCAGCAGCTTGTTCGCTGCGGATAGCAATCAGCCCCAGCATTTT. Translation: CASSLFAADSNQPQHF.

The chain uses TRBV7-9 and TRBJ2-3, with 8 bases lining up with TRBD1. V lost 5 bases to trimming and J lost 4 bases; unmatched junction nucleotides: 8. CDR3 length: 15 amino acids. Germline CDR1 reads SEHNR; CDR2 reads FQNEAQ (reference sequence). The CDR3 DNA reads TGTGCCAGCAGCCCCCAGGGGGCATCCCCAGATACGCAGTATTTT. Its protein product is CASSPQGASPDTQYF.

The chain has TRBV5-1 and TRBJ1-2; maybe TRBD1 (5 bases). The V gene's germline CDR1 is SGHRS and CDR2 YFSETQ. The CDR3 loop spans 15 amino acids. V lost 0 bases, J lost 6 bases, and 15 bases lay in between. CDR3 nucleotide sequence: TGCGCCAGCAGCTTGGCACCCGGGGGAGAGGATGGCTACACCTTC. Translation: CASSLAPGGEDGYTF.

The chain carries TRBV6-1 and TRBJ2-2; 8 nucleotides align to TRBD2. Losses at the gene ends were 8 bases for V and 2 bases for J; bases not matched to a gene: 1. The CDR3 length is 13 residues. Germline V gene sequence: CDR1 MNHNS, CDR2 SASEGT. The DNA of the CDR3 is TGTGCCAGCCGGGAGGGTAACACCGGGGAGCTGTTTTTT. This translates into CASREGNTGELFF.

The chain is built from TRBV18 and TRBJ2-5; D uncertain. The CDR3 is 14 amino acids. With 2 bases removed from V and 4 bases from J, the gap between germline ends came to 11 bases. The germline gives CDR1 KGHSH, CDR2 LQKENI. Here the CDR3 DNA reads TGTGCCAGCTCACCAGAGGTCGGTCGAGAGACCCAGTACTTC. Encoded protein: CASSPEVGRETQYF. Looking up the rest from reference TRBV18 and TRBJ2-5 gives the full variable domain: NAGVMQNPRHLVRRRGQEARLRCSPMKGHSHVYWYRQLPEEGLKFMVYLQKENIIDESGMPKERFSAEFPKEGPSILRIQQVVRGDSAAYFCASSPEVGRETQYFGPGTRLLVL.

This clone was found a few times. The chain links TRBV30 to TRBJ1-6, with TRBD1 identical over 8 bases. CDR3 length: 14 amino acids. With 6 bases clipped from V and 7 bases from J, the junction kept 8 bases outside the gene matches. CDR1 is GTSNPN and CDR2 is SVGIG in the germline V gene (reference sequence). In nucleotides, the CDR3 is TGTGCCTGTGAGACAGGGGAAAAGAATTCACCCCTCCACTTT. This gives the protein CACETGEKNSPLHF.

This clone is labeled as medium-sized. In DNA form, the CDR3 reads TGTGCCAGCAGTGAGCAAGAAATCAACGGCTACACCTTC. It is translated as CASSEQEINGYTF. This chain uses TRBV6-1 with TRBJ1-2; no definite D call. CDR1 and CDR2 from the germline V gene are MNHNS and SASEGT. V lost 3 bases and J 8 bases, leaving 13 bases between the germline ends. The CDR3 extends over 13 amino acids.

This clone was counted a single time. The chain joins TRBV10-3 to TRBJ1-1; 10 bases agree with TRBD1. The CDR3 totals 16 residues. CDR1 is ENHRY and CDR2 is SYGVKD in the germline V gene. The V gene end was trimmed by 4 bases and the J gene end by 1 base; junction bases not matched to a gene: 6. CDR3: CAISGQGANRNTEAFF. CDR3 bases: TGTGCCATCAGTGGACAGGGGGCTAATAGGAACACTGAAGCTTTCTTT.

The gene calls are TRBV7-2 and TRBJ2-5, with D perhaps TRBD2 (6 bases). V lost 1 base, J lost 5 bases, and 8 bases lay in between. This CDR3 is built from 13 residues. Germline values: CDR1 SGHTA, CDR2 FQGNSA. For the CDR3, the DNA is TGTGCCAGCAGCTTAGGCGGGGTGGAGACCCAGTACTTC. Translation: CASSLGGVETQYF.

This chain links TRBV29-1 with TRBJ1-2, with D maybe TRBD1 (5 bases). CDR1 is SQVTM and CDR2 is ANQGSEA in the germline V gene. Trimming left V 0 bases short and J 8 bases short, with 16 bases between. This CDR3 contains 14 residues. The CDR3 is CSVEDKGRGTGYTF. The CDR3 DNA reads as TGCAGCGTTGAAGATAAGGGACGGGGCACAGGCTACACCTTC.

The chain uses TRBV19 and TRBJ1-5; 8 nucleotides line up with TRBD1. The CDR3 is 16 amino acids. Germline V gene sequence: CDR1 LNHDA, CDR2 SQIVND (reference sequence). V dropped 5 bases and J dropped 2; count of bases not matched to a gene: 8. CDR3 loop: CASSLSTGDGNQPQHF. The CDR3 DNA reads TGTGCCAGTAGTCTATCGACAGGGGACGGCAATCAGCCCCAGCATTTT.

This chain connects TRBV2 to TRBJ2-5; D may correspond to TRBD1 or TRBD2 (6 bases each). CDR3 size: 12 residues. The germline V gene encodes CDR1 SNHLY and CDR2 FYNNEI. V was pared by 7 bases and J by 6 bases, with 12 bases between. This CDR3 reads CASKGEVQTQYF. In DNA form, the CDR3 reads TGTGCCAGCAAGGGGGAGGTCCAGACCCAGTACTTC.

This clone was observed once. The rearrangement uses TRBV27 and TRBJ2-5, with D perhaps TRBD2 (6 bases). Germline V lookup: CDR1 MNHEY, CDR2 SMNVEV (reference sequence). The CDR3 loop spans 14 amino acids. The V end was cut by 0 bases, the J end by 7 bases, with 12 bases between. CDR3 in amino acids: CASSLSHGGGTQYF. The CDR3 DNA reads as TGTGCCAGCAGTTTATCTCACGGGGGTGGGACCCAGTACTTC.

The V and J genes are TRBV10-3 and TRBJ1-2; D is undetermined. With 11 bases removed from V and 3 bases from J, the gap between germline ends came to 19 bases. CDR1 is ENHRY, CDR2 SYGVKD, per germline. This CDR3 is 14 amino acids long. CDR3 amino acids: CAVTLGGFDYGYTF. Here the CDR3 DNA reads TGTGCCGTAACTCTAGGAGGCTTTGACTATGGCTACACCTTC.

The chain joins TRBV11-2 to TRBJ2-5; 12 bases are shared with TRBD2. Germline values: CDR1 SGHAT, CDR2 FQNNGV. The CDR3 covers 17 residues. V shed 1 base and J 4 bases; nucleotides not matched to a gene: 7. The CDR3 loop reads CASSLASGGGLRETQYF. Here the CDR3 DNA reads TGTGCCAGCAGCTTAGCTAGCGGGGGGGGCTTGAGAGAGACCCAGTACTTC. Together with reference TRBV11-2 and TRBJ2-5, the CDR3 gives the full variable domain: EAGVAQSPRYKIIEKRQSVAFWCNPISGHATLYWYQQILGQGPKLLIQFQNNGVVDDSQLPKDRFSAERLKGVDSTLKIQPAKLEDSAVYLCASSLASGGGLRETQYFGPGTRLLVL.

The chain links TRBV9 to TRBJ2-5, with 10 positions matching TRBD2. V lost 3 bases and J lost 5; bases outside the gene matches: 13. From germline, CDR1 is SGDLS and CDR2 YYNGEE. The CDR3 length is 17 residues. The CDR3 here is CASSAMSTSGVLETQYF. CDR3 nucleotides: TGTGCCAGCAGCGCAATGTCTACTAGCGGGGTTTTGGAGACCCAGTACTTC.

The chain combines TRBV30 with TRBJ1-1, with TRBD1 matching over 11 bases. The CDR3 length is 12 residues. Germline V gene sequence: CDR1 GTSNPN, CDR2 SVGIG (reference sequence). With V trimmed by 6 bases and J by 10 bases, 7 bases remained unmatched. The CDR3 nucleotides read TGTGCCTGCTATCTGGACAGGGGGCGAGCTTTCTTT. Protein: CACYLDRGRAFF.

This clone was seen a single time. The rearrangement links TRBV29-1 to TRBJ1-2, with D uncertain. Germline V gene data show CDR1 as SQVTM and CDR2 as ANQGSEA. V was pared by 5 bases and J by 8 bases, with 3 bases between. The CDR3 is 8 amino acids. CDR3 sequence reads: CSVTGYTF. Here the CDR3 DNA reads TGCAGCGTTACCGGCTACACCTTC.

Comments on this clone: Germline and junction disagree at one end, which may indicate a read error. The chain carries TRBV7-9 and TRBJ1-2; D remains ambiguous. Germline values: CDR1 SEHNR, CDR2 FQNEAQ (reference sequence). The CDR3 runs 13 residues. DNA of the CDR3: TGTGCCAGCAGCTTAGCCCCTAAGATTTGGGAAGCCTTC. Its translation: CASSLAPKIWEAF.

The chain has TRBV5-8 and TRBJ2-1, with TRBD2 matching 10 bases. V lost 3 bases and J lost 6; bases outside the gene matches: 6. The CDR3 loop spans 15 amino acids. CDR1 and CDR2 (germline): SGHTS, YDEGEE. As DNA, the CDR3 is TGTGCCAGCAGCTCGCCGATAGCGGGGGGCAATGAGCAGTTCTTC. Protein product: CASSSPIAGGNEQFF. Drawing the rest from reference TRBV5-8 and TRBJ2-1, the complete variable domain is EAGVTQSPTHLIKTRGQQATLRCSPISGHTSVYWYQQALGLGLQFLLWYDEGEERNRGNFPPRFSGRQFPNYSSELNVNALELEDSALYLCASSSPIAGGNEQFFGPGTRLTVL.

This sequence joins TRBV30 and TRBJ1-3; 8 bases are shared with TRBD1. This CDR3 is built from 13 residues. Trimming removed 5 bases from V and 8 bases from J; junction bases left unmatched: 8. Germline assignment: CDR1 GTSNPN and CDR2 SVGIG (reference sequence). The CDR3 loop is CAWETGEEYTIYF. CDR3 DNA: TGTGCCTGGGAGACAGGGGAGGAATACACCATATATTTT.

This sequence joins TRBV18 and TRBJ1-6, with D tentatively TRBD1 (5 bases). The CDR3 has 17 amino acids. The germline V gene has CDR1 KGHSH and CDR2 LQKENI. V gave up 2 bases and J gave up 10 bases, with 21 bases separating them. The CDR3 DNA sequence: TGTGCCAGCTCACCAGTAGTTTTGGGCGGGGGTAACTCACCCCTCCACTTT. Encoded protein: CASSPVVLGGGNSPLHF.

This chain connects TRBV7-2 to TRBJ2-1; no clear D. This CDR3 has 10 amino acids. Trimming stripped 4 bases from V and 12 bases from J, with 7 bases between. Germline CDR1 is SGHTA and CDR2 is FQGNSA. CDR3 loop: CASSWNRQFF. The CDR3 region has the DNA TGTGCCAGCAGCTGGAACCGGCAGTTCTTC.

This chain links TRBV29-1 with TRBJ1-3; unclear D gene. Germline V gives CDR1 SQVTM, CDR2 ANQGSEA. V lost 1 base to trimming and J lost 0 bases, with 7 bases between them. This CDR3 is 14 amino acids long. This CDR3 is CSVEVLFSGNTIYF. CDR3 nucleotide sequence: TGCAGCGTTGAAGTCCTTTTCTCTGGAAACACCATATATTTT.

J is TRBJ1-3 and V is TRBV30, with TRBD1 matching over 8 bases. Germline CDR1 reads GTSNPN; CDR2 reads SVGIG (reference sequence). After removal of 2 bases from V and 4 bases from J, the junction contained 7 bases not matched to a gene. The CDR3 totals 15 residues. CDR3 coding DNA: TGTGCCTGGAGTCGAAGGACAGGGACCGGAAACACCATATATTTT. Its protein product is CAWSRRTGTGNTIYF. The whole variable domain, filled in from reference TRBV30 and TRBJ1-3, reads SQTIHQWPATLVQPVGSPLSLECTVEGTSNPNLYWYRQAAGRGLQLLFYSVGIGQISSEVPQNLSASRPQDRQFILSSKKLLLSDSGFYLCAWSRRTGTGNTIYFGEGSWLTVV.

This chain links TRBV30 with TRBJ1-4; the match to TRBD1 covers 7 bases. Germline V gene sequence: CDR1 GTSNPN, CDR2 SVGIG (reference sequence). Trimming at V came to 8 bases and at J to 0 bases, leaving 3 bases not matched to a gene. This CDR3 has 13 amino acids. The CDR3 bases are TGTGCCGGGGACAGTTCAACTAATGAAAAACTGTTTTTT. Its protein is CAGDSSTNEKLFF. Using reference TRBV30 and TRBJ1-4 for the parts outside the CDR3, the full variable domain is SQTIHQWPATLVQPVGSPLSLECTVEGTSNPNLYWYRQAAGRGLQLLFYSVGIGQISSEVPQNLSASRPQDRQFILSSKKLLLSDSGFYLCAGDSSTNEKLFFGSGTQLSVL.

This chain connects TRBV6-4 to TRBJ2-1; 14 positions match TRBD2. The ends lost 0 bases at V and 9 bases at J; junction bases unmatched: 4. The CDR3 contains 16 residues. Germline V gene lookup returns CDR1 MRHNA and CDR2 SNTAGT. CDR3 loop: CASSDSETSGGVEQFF. For the CDR3, the DNA is TGTGCCAGCAGTGACTCCGAGACTAGCGGGGGGGTTGAGCAGTTCTTC.

The chain has TRBV7-2 and TRBJ2-1; 10 bases match TRBD2. The CDR3 covers 14 residues. Per the germline V gene, CDR1 is SGHTA and CDR2 is FQGNSA. Germline trimming cut 4 bases from V and 3 bases from J; bases unmatched to any gene: 0. This chain's CDR3 is CASSSSGGYNEQFF. The CDR3 DNA reads TGTGCCAGCAGCTCTAGCGGGGGCTACAATGAGCAGTTCTTC. The whole variable domain, remainder taken from reference TRBV7-2 and TRBJ2-1, is GAGVSQSPSNKVTEKGKDVELRCDPISGHTALYWYRQSLGQGLEFLIYFQGNSAPDKSGLPSDRFSAERTGGSVSTLTIQRTQQEDSAVYLCASSSSGGYNEQFFGPGTRLTVL.